This T cell receptor beta chain appears in the sequencing data of a study of beta chain features in type 1 diabetes. Study findings and constraints: All four CD4+ subsets from Type 1 diabetes patients carried moderately but significantly shorter TCRB CDR3s.

Since all of the isolated RNA was reverse transcribed, expressed TCRB transcripts were what got sequenced. Produced via immunoSEQ multiplex PCR; TCRdb's table is partial and in-frame only. The repertoire holds 240,000 or so clones, with 11% to 15% as singletons. With respect to this clone: What it recognizes is unknown.

V lost 3 bases, J lost 0 bases, and 8 bases lay in between. From germline, CDR1 is LNHDA and CDR2 SQIVND (reference sequence). The CDR3 loop spans 15 amino acids. The rearrangement uses TRBV19 and TRBJ2-2; D remains unclear. The sequencing sample was made of naive CD4+ T cells from blood. The source of this sequence is a man between 25 and 39 years old with type 1 diabetes. The CDR3 nucleotides are TGTGCCAGTAGTATGACAATCACGAACACCGGGGAGCTGTTTTTT. This sequence encodes CASSMTITNTGELFF.